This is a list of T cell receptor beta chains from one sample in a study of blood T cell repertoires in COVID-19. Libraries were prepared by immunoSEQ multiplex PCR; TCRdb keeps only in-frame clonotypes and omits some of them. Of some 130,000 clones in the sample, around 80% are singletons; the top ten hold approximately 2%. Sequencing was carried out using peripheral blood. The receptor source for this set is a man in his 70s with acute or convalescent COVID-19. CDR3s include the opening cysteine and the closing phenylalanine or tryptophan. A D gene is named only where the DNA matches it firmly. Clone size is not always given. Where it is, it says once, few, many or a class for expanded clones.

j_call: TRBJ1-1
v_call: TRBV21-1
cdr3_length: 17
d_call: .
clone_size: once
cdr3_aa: CASSKADLCRCRTEAFF
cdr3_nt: TGTGCCAGCAGCAAAGCGGACTTGTGCAGGTGCAGGACTGAAGCTTTCTTT

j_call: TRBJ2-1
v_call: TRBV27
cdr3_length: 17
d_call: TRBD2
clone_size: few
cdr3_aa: CASSLSGGGAYYNEQFF
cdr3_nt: TGTGCCAGCAGTTTATCGGGCGGGGGGGCCTACTACAATGAGCAGTTCTTC

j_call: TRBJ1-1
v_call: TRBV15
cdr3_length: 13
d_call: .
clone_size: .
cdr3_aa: CATSRARDTEAFF
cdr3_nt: TGTGCCACCAGCAGAGCTCGGGACACTGAAGCTTTCTTT

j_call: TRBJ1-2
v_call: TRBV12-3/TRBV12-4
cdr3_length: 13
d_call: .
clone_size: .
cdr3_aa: CASSLAGGYGYTF
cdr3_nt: TGTGCCAGCAGTTTAGCGGGGGGGTACGGCTACACCTTC

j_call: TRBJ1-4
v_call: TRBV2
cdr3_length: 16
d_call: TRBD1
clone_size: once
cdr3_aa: CASREQQGAANEKLFF
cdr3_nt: TGTGCCAGCAGGGAACAACAGGGGGCAGCTAATGAAAAACTGTTTTTT

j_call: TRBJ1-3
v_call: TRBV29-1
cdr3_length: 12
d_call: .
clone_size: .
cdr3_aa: CSVDSGSGTIYF
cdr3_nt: TGCAGCGTTGATAGTGGATCAGGCACCATATATTTT

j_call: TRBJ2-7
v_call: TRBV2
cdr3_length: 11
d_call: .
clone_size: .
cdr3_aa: CASSFSYEQYF
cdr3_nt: TGTGCCAGCAGCTTCTCCTACGAGCAGTACTTC

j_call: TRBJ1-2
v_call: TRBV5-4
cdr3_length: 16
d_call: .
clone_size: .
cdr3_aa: CASSSPGTKANYGYTF
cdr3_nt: TGTGCCAGCAGCTCGCCTGGGACAAAAGCTAACTATGGCTACACCTTC

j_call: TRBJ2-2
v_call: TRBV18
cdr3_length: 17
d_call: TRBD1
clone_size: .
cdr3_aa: CASSPPTGSSNTGELFF
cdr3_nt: TGTGCCAGCTCCCCCCCGACAGGGTCCTCGAACACCGGGGAGCTGTTTTTT

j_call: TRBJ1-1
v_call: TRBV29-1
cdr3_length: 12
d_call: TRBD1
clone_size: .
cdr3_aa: CSVGQGKTEAFF
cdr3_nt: TGCAGCGTTGGACAGGGAAAAACTGAAGCTTTCTTT